This T cell receptor beta chain is drawn from a study of T cells in localized non-small cell lung cancer. Sequencing used immunoSEQ multiplex PCR; TCRdb keeps in-frame clones, though not all of them. The profile shows some 1,300 clones, roughly 24% of them singletons. This clonotype was sampled from a man between 40 and 69 years old with stage II squamous cell lung carcinoma. Sequencing was performed on lung tumor tissue, taken before any cancer treatment.

DNA for the CDR3: TGTGCCAGCAGCCCTGGGACAGGCGATAACTATGGCTACACCTTC. It is translated as CASSPGTGDNYGYTF. The rearrangement joins TRBV7-1 to TRBJ1-2; 8 bases map to TRBD1. TRBV7-1 is an ORF for which the function is uncertain. Losses at the gene ends were 5 bases for V and 1 base for J; bases not matched to a gene: 6. CDR3 length: 15 residues.